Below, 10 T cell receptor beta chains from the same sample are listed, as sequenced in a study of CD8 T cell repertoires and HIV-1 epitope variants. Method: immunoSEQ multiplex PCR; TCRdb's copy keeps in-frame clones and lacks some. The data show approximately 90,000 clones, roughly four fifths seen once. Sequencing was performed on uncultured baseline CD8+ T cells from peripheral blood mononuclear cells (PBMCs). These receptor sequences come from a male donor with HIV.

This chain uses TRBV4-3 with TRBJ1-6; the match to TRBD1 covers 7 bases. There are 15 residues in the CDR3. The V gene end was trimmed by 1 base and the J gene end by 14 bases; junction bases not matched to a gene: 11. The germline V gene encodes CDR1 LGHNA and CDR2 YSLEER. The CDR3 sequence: CASSQGVQGSSALHF. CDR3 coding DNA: TGCGCCAGCAGCCAAGGAGTACAGGGGAGTTCGGCCCTCCACTTT.

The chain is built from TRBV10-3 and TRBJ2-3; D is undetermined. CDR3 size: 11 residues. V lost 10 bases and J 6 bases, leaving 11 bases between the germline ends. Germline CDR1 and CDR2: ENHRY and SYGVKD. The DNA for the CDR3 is TGTGCCACCTTGTTATCGGATACGCAGTATTTT. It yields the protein CATLLSDTQYF.

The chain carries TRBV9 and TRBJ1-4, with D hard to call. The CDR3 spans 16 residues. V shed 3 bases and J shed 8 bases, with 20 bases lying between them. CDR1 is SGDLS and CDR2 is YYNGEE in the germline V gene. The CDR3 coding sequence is TGTGCCAGCAGCGCCACGGGCCTCTTACACGACGAAAAACTGTTTTTT. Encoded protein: CASSATGLLHDEKLFF.

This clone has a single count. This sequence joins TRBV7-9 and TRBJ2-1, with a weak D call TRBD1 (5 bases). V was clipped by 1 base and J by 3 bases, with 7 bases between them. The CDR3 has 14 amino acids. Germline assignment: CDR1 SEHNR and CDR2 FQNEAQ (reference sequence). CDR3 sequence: CASSLDQGYNEQFF. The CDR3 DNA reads TGTGCCAGCAGCTTAGATCAGGGCTACAATGAGCAGTTCTTC.

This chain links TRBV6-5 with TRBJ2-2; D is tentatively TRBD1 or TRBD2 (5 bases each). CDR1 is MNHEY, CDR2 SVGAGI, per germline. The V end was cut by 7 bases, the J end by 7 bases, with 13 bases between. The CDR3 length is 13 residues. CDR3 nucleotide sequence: TGTGCCAGCAAGCCCGGGACCAACGGGGAGCTGTTTTTT. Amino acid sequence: CASKPGTNGELFF.

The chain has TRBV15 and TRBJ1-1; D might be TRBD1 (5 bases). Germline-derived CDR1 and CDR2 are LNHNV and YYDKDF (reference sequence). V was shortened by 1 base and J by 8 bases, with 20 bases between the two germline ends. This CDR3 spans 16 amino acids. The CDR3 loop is CATSRVVGARGSEAFF. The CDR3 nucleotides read TGTGCCACCAGCAGAGTTGTCGGGGCCCGAGGGTCAGAAGCTTTCTTT.

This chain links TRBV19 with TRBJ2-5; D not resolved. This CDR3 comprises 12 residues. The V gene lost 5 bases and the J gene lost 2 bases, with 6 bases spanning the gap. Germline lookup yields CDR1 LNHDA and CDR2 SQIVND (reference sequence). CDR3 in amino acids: CASSETQETQYF. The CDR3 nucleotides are TGTGCCAGTAGTGAGACTCAAGAGACCCAGTACTTC.

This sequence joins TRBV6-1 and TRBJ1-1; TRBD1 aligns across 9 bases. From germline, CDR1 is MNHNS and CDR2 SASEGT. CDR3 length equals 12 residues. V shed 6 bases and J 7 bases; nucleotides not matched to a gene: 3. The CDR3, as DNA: TGTGCCAGCAGCCGACAGGGGGATGAAGCTTTCTTT. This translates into CASSRQGDEAFF.

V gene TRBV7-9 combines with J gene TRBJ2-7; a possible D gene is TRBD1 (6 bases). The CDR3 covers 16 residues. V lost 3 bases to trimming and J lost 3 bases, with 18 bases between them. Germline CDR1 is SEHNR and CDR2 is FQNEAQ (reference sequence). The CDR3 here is CASSLETGTINYEQYF. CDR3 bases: TGTGCCAGCAGCTTGGAGACAGGCACCATAAACTACGAGCAGTACTTC.

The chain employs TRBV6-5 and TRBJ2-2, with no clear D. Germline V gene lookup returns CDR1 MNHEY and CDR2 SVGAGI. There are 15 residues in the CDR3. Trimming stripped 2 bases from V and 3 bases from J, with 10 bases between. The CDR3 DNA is TGTGCCAGCAGTTACGGGATAGTAGACACCGGGGAGCTGTTTTTT. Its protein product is CASSYGIVDTGELFF.